The 32 T cell receptor beta chains in this list originate from one sample, sequenced in a study of Tregs in tolerant kidney transplant recipients (dated by TCRdb to the late 2010s). The library was built by means of the immunoSEQ multiplex PCR assay. TCRdb's version of the immuneACCESS table is confined to in-frame rearrangements and falls short of the full clone set. An unresolved V gene accounts for under half of the shortfall where checked; the remainder is of unknown origin. This sample's table contains tens of thousands of clones. Clones ranked in the top ten supply about 0.85% of the sample. Read against the paper, the sample's time point label means: blood sample drawn before combined kidney and bone marrow transplant. The sequencing here drew on CD4+ T cells from blood, taken before the transplant. The receptors come from a human donor who received a combined kidney and bone marrow transplant.

A remark on this clone: The read gets to within 3 residues of the CDR3 end, and the germline J gene fills in the rest. The chain recombines TRBV28 with TRBJ2-7; D might be TRBD2 (6 bases). V lost 4 bases, J lost 2 bases, and 18 bases lay in between. Per germline, CDR1 MDHEN and CDR2 SYDVKM. CDR3 length: 16 amino acids. Partial CDR3 DNA: TGTGCCAGCAGTTCAGCCGGAGGGAGCGGGCCCTACGAG. This encodes CASSSAGGSGPYE. The whole CDR3 region reads CASSSAGGSGPYEQYF.

Details on this clone: Sequencing ends 3 residues short of the CDR3 end; the germline J gene provides the rest. J is TRBJ2-1 and V is TRBV19; TRBD2 matches 9 bases. Germline lookup yields CDR1 LNHDA and CDR2 SQIVND (reference sequence). This CDR3 region has 17 residues. The J segment lost 1 base and the V segment lost 4 bases, leaving 8 bases of the junction unmatched. CDR3 bases read: TGTGCCAGTAGTACCTCCGGACTAGCGTCTTCCTACAATGAG. Encoded protein: CASSTSGLASSYNE. The entire CDR3 reads CASSTSGLASSYNEQFF.

In the case of this clone: The read comes to an end 3 residues before the CDR3 does, leaving the germline J gene to fill in the end. The V call is TRBV7-2, the J call TRBJ2-5; D not resolved. V was pared by 3 bases and J by 5 bases, with 4 bases between. The CDR3 sequence is 11 residues long. Germline values: CDR1 SGHTA, CDR2 FQGNSA. The CDR3 DNA, read in part, is TGTGCCAGCAGCTTCCTCGAGACC. Translating gives CASSFLET. The full CDR3 protein is CASSFLETQYF.

As concerns this clone: The CDR3 is cut off 3 residues early in the read; its end comes from the germline J gene. V usage is TRBV5-1 and J usage is TRBJ2-7; tentative D call: TRBD1 (6 bases). Germline CDR1 and CDR2: SGHRS and YFSETQ. The CDR3 totals 13 residues. Trimming left V 4 bases short and J 3 bases short, with 11 bases between. The CDR3 sequence: CASSPRTDYEQYF. The sequenced part of the CDR3 DNA is TGCGCCAGCAGCCCACGGACAGACTACGAG.

A remark on this clone: Sequencing ends 3 residues short of the CDR3 end; the germline J gene provides the rest. This chain connects TRBV20-1 to TRBJ1-1, with D possibly TRBD1 on 6 matching bases. Germline CDR1 DFQATT, CDR2 SNEGSKA (reference sequence). Trimming took off 6 bases at V and 3 bases at J, with 14 bases between the two ends. CDR3 length: 13 residues. The CDR3 sequence is CSAPEQGHTEAFF. CDR3 bases read: TGCAGTGCACCCGAACAGGGTCACACTGAA.

As regards this clone: The CDR3 goes on 3 residues after the read ends, and that part is filled in from the germline J gene. The chain carries TRBV20-1 and TRBJ2-5, with 9 bases fitting TRBD2. CDR3 size: 14 residues. The V gene end was trimmed by 5 bases and the J gene end by 1 base; junction bases not matched to a gene: 5. Germline lookup yields CDR1 DFQATT and CDR2 SNEGSKA (reference sequence). CDR3 loop: CSAGLTSGQETQYF. The CDR3 DNA, read in part, is TGCAGTGCTGGCCTGACTAGCGGCCAAGAGACC.

About this clone itself: The CDR3 goes on 3 residues after the read ends, and that part is filled in from the germline J gene. The chain uses TRBV6-1 and TRBJ2-6; 12 nucleotides agree with TRBD1. V shed 2 bases and J 0 bases; nucleotides not matched to a gene: 2. Germline values: CDR1 MNHNS, CDR2 SASEGT. This CDR3 comprises 18 residues. The part of the CDR3 DNA that was read is TGTGCCAGCAGTGAAAGGGGACAGGGGGCCTCTGGGGCCAACGTC. Translating it yields CASSERGQGASGANV. The entire CDR3 sequence reads CASSERGQGASGANVLTF.

In regard to this clone: The read ends 3 residues before the CDR3 terminus; that terminus is restored from the germline J gene. The rearrangement uses TRBV7-9 and TRBJ2-2, with D possibly TRBD1 on 7 matching bases. Germline values: CDR1 SEHNR, CDR2 FQNEAQ (reference sequence). This CDR3 is 14 amino acids long. V shed 5 bases and J shed 5 bases, with 12 bases lying between them. Incomplete CDR3 DNA: TGTGCCAGCAGCGAGACAGGGACTACCGGGGAG. It specifies CASSETGTTGE. The full CDR3 protein reads CASSETGTTGELFF. Drawing the rest from reference TRBV7-9 and TRBJ2-2, the complete variable domain is DTGVSQNPRHKITKRGQNVTFRCDPISEHNRLYWYRQTLGQGPEFLTYFQNEAQLEKSRLLSDRFSAERPKGSFSTLEIQRTEQGDSAMYLCASSETGTTGELFFGEGSRLTVL.

Notes on this clone: The DNA ends 3 residues before the CDR3 does, and the rest of the CDR3 is filled in from the germline J gene. The rearrangement uses TRBV19 and TRBJ1-6, with 8 nucleotides matching TRBD1. The CDR3 sequence is 13 residues long. The trim removed 8 bases at V and 7 bases at J, leaving 4 bases unmatched. From germline, CDR1 is LNHDA and CDR2 SQIVND (reference sequence). CDR3 DNA (partial): TGTGCCAGTCGAAGACAGGGGAATTCACCC. Encoded protein: CASRRQGNSP. The complete CDR3 reads CASRRQGNSPLHF.

As concerns this clone: The read halts 3 residues ahead of the CDR3 end, with the missing end drawn from the germline J gene. The gene calls are TRBV7-2 and TRBJ2-7, with 10 bases lining up with TRBD1. This CDR3 has 15 residues. The junction had 8 bases not matched to a gene; V was cut back by 5 bases and J by 4 bases. CDR1 and CDR2 (germline): SGHTA, FQGNSA. The CDR3 is CASSPVGQGGYEQYF. The CDR3 DNA, read in part, is TGTGCCAGCAGCCCCGTAGGACAGGGGGGATACGAG.

A remark on this clone: The read gets to within 3 residues of the CDR3 end, and the germline J gene fills in the rest. The chain is built from TRBV6-4 and TRBJ1-5; no clear D. CDR1 MRHNA and CDR2 SNTAGT come from the germline V gene. The CDR3 totals 12 residues. Trimming left V 6 bases short and J 4 bases short, with 7 bases between. The sequenced part of the CDR3 DNA is TGTGCCAGCAGGACACTGAATCAGCCC. It specifies CASRTLNQP. The complete CDR3 protein is CASRTLNQPQHF.

The sequenced CDR3 bases are TGCAGTGCTAGAGAACTAGCGCTCAATGAG. It specifies CSARELALNE. In full, the CDR3 is CSARELALNEQFF. The gene calls are TRBV20-1 and TRBJ2-1, with 7 bases fitting TRBD2. The read comes to an end 3 residues before the CDR3 does, leaving the germline J gene to fill in the end. V shed 0 bases and J 6 bases; nucleotides not matched to a gene: 2. The V gene's germline CDR1 is DFQATT and CDR2 SNEGSKA (reference sequence). This CDR3 contains 13 residues.

Worth noting for this clone: Read coverage stops 3 residues before the CDR3 terminus; the germline J gene supplies the remainder. The genes are TRBV12-3 or TRBV12-4 and TRBJ2-1; D remains ambiguous. This CDR3 is 15 amino acids long. Trimming took off 6 bases at V and 6 bases at J, with 18 bases between the two ends. The CDR3 here is CASSSKRLPPNEQFF. The CDR3 DNA, read in part, is TGTGCCAGCAGCTCGAAGAGGTTACCACCCAATGAG.

Regarding this clone: The read is 3 residues too short to cover the CDR3 end, so that end is filled in from the germline J gene. V gene TRBV19 combines with J gene TRBJ1-5; 7 bases match TRBD1. V gave up 7 bases and J gave up 7 bases; unmatched junction bases: 7. CDR3 length: 13 amino acids. Per the germline V gene, CDR1 is LNHDA and CDR2 is SQIVND (reference sequence). The covered CDR3 bases are TGTGCCAGTACCGACAGGGAGGTGCAGCCC. Protein: CASTDREVQP. In full, the CDR3 reads CASTDREVQPQHF.

Note on this clone: The CDR3 end is not reached by the read, which stops 3 residues before it; the germline J gene fills it in. At the DNA level, this CDR3 is encoded by other sequences in the same sample as well. The chain uses TRBV7-9 and TRBJ1-4, with D tentatively TRBD1 (5 bases). Between the trimmed V and J ends, which lost 6 bases and 5 bases, there was a span of 16 bases. The germline gives CDR1 SEHNR, CDR2 FQNEAQ (reference sequence). There are 15 residues in the CDR3. CDR3 bases read: TGTGCCAGCAGTCTGGGGGGGGATTCCAATGAAAAA. Translated: CASSLGGDSNEK. The entire CDR3 sequence reads CASSLGGDSNEKLFF.

In the case of this clone: The observed sequence ends 3 residues before the CDR3 terminus, with the missing tail filled in from the germline J gene. The V gene is TRBV14, the J gene TRBJ2-5; 11 nucleotides line up with TRBD2. The CDR3 has 17 residues. From germline, CDR1 is SGHDN and CDR2 FVKESK. J lost 5 bases, V lost 7 bases, and 15 bases had no gene match. CDR3 region: CASNARGTSGSLETQYF. Partial CDR3 DNA: TGTGCCAGCAACGCAAGGGGCACTAGCGGGAGCTTGGAGACC.

Note on this clone: Read coverage stops 3 residues before the CDR3 terminus; the germline J gene supplies the remainder. The chain has TRBV11-2 and TRBJ2-2; 7 bases map to TRBD1. The CDR3 has 15 amino acids. The V gene end was trimmed by 2 bases and the J gene end by 6 bases; junction bases not matched to a gene: 6. Germline assignment: CDR1 SGHAT and CDR2 FQNNGV. The sequenced part of the CDR3 DNA is TGTGCCAGCAGCTTAAGGGGGCTTCCCTCCGGGGAG. Its translation is CASSLRGLPSGE. The CDR3 reads in full as CASSLRGLPSGELFF.

Concerning this clone: The read stops 3 residues short of the end of the CDR3; the missing end is completed from the germline J gene. The J gene is TRBJ2-5, the V gene TRBV5-1; TRBD2 agrees at 10 bases. There are 16 residues in the CDR3. V trimming: 2 bases; J trimming: 4 bases; junction bases outside the gene matches: 8. Germline loops: CDR1 SGHRS, CDR2 YFSETQ. The part of the CDR3 DNA that was read is TGCGCCAGCAGCTTACGACTAGCGGGCGAAGTAGAGACC. This sequence encodes CASSLRLAGEVET. The complete CDR3 sequence is CASSLRLAGEVETQYF.

The CDR3 sequence is CATTRAPGGTDTQYF. Partial CDR3 DNA: TGTGCCACTACGAGGGCCCCAGGAGGCACAGATACG. This chain joins TRBV6-2 or TRBV6-3 and TRBJ2-3; D is possibly TRBD2 (5 bases). The observed sequence ends 3 residues before the CDR3 terminus, with the missing tail filled in from the germline J gene. This CDR3 is built from 15 residues. V was clipped by 10 bases and J by 1 base, with 18 bases between them. Germline V gene sequence: CDR1 MNHEY, CDR2 SVGEGT.

With respect to this clone: The CDR3 extends 3 residues past the end of the read, so its final part is completed from the germline J gene. The V and J genes are TRBV30 and TRBJ2-2; 13 positions match TRBD2. Germline V gene sequence: CDR1 GTSNPN, CDR2 SVGIG (reference sequence). Trimming at V came to 0 bases and at J to 1 base, leaving 5 bases not matched to a gene. This CDR3 region has 18 residues. The sequenced part of the CDR3 DNA is TGTGCCTGGAGTGTACCTACTAGCGGGAGGGGGAACACCGGGGAG. Its translation is CAWSVPTSGRGNTGE. The full-length CDR3 reads as CAWSVPTSGRGNTGELFF.

For this clone: The read stops 3 residues short of the end of the CDR3; the missing end is completed from the germline J gene. V and J are TRBV7-2 and TRBJ2-3, with TRBD2 identical over 10 bases. V lost 6 bases and J lost 4; bases outside the gene matches: 7. This CDR3 spans 15 amino acids. The V gene's germline CDR1 is SGHTA and CDR2 FQGNSA. The chain's CDR3 is CASSYTSGNADTQYF. The sequenced part of the CDR3 DNA is TGTGCCAGCAGTTATACTAGCGGGAACGCAGATACG.

Note on this clone: The read ends 3 residues before the CDR3 terminus; that terminus is restored from the germline J gene. The chain carries TRBV10-3 and TRBJ2-7; TRBD2 matches 11 bases. V trimming: 3 bases; J trimming: 3 bases; junction bases outside the gene matches: 10. This CDR3 contains 17 residues. Germline V lookup: CDR1 ENHRY, CDR2 SYGVKD. CDR3 loop: CAISDGFSGTSGYEQYF. The CDR3 DNA, read in part, is TGTGCCATCAGTGATGGCTTCTCCGGGACTAGCGGCTACGAG.

Comments on this clone: The observed sequence ends 3 residues before the CDR3 terminus, with the missing tail filled in from the germline J gene. The V and J genes are TRBV5-1 and TRBJ1-1; a possible D gene is TRBD1 (5 bases). Germline assignment: CDR1 SGHRS and CDR2 YFSETQ. V lost 2 bases and J lost 2, with 13 bases in between. The CDR3 is made up of 15 amino acids. The CDR3 reads CASSLSPDRNTEAFF. The CDR3 bases that were read are TGCGCCAGCAGCTTATCACCAGACAGAAACACTGAA. The whole variable domain, filled in from reference TRBV5-1 and TRBJ1-1, reads KAGVTQTPRYLIKTRGQQVTLSCSPISGHRSVSWYQQTPGQGLQFLFEYFSETQRNKGNFPGRFSGRQFSNSRSEMNVSTLELGDSALYLCASSLSPDRNTEAFFGQGTRLTVV.

Concerning this clone: The read ends 3 residues shy of where the CDR3 ends; the end is completed using the germline J gene. The rearrangement joins TRBV11-1 to TRBJ1-1, with D possibly TRBD1 on 6 matching bases. The V and J ends lost 7 bases and 7 bases respectively, with 16 bases between them. This CDR3 spans 13 amino acids. From germline, CDR1 is SGHAT and CDR2 FQDESV (reference sequence). The CDR3 sequence is CASKQRRGYEAFF. Partial CDR3 DNA: TGTGCCAGCAAACAACGGAGGGGGTATGAA.

Details on this clone: The CDR3 is cut off 3 residues early in the read; its end comes from the germline J gene. The chain employs TRBV7-2 and TRBJ2-5; no clear D gene. The CDR3 loop spans 12 amino acids. Germline V CDR1 and CDR2: SGHTA, FQGNSA. V lost 2 bases and J lost 2, with 3 bases in between. This chain's CDR3 is CASSLTQETQYF. The sequenced part of the CDR3 DNA is TGTGCCAGCAGCTTAACTCAAGAGACC.

Turning to this clone: The DNA ends 3 residues before the CDR3 does, and the rest of the CDR3 is filled in from the germline J gene. The chain uses TRBV7-2 and TRBJ2-7; D gene ambiguous. CDR3 length equals 12 residues. The V end lost 4 bases, the J end lost 0 bases, and 4 bases lay between the germline ends. Looked up from germline, CDR1 is SGHTA and CDR2 is FQGNSA. The CDR3: CASSSRSYEQYF. The DNA read from the CDR3 is TGTGCCAGCAGCTCCCGCTCCTACGAG.

Details on this clone: The CDR3 end lies 3 residues beyond the end of the read and is filled in from the germline J gene. V usage is TRBV5-1 and J usage is TRBJ1-1, with TRBD1 identical over 7 bases. The CDR3 consists of 15 residues. Germline V lookup: CDR1 SGHRS, CDR2 YFSETQ. Germline trimming cut 1 base from V and 1 base from J; bases unmatched to any gene: 4. CDR3 loop: CASSLTGDPNTEAFF. The CDR3 DNA, read in part, is TGCGCCAGCAGCTTGACAGGGGACCCGAACACTGAA.

In regard to this clone: The read stops 3 residues short of the end of the CDR3; the missing end is completed from the germline J gene. The chain has TRBV5-1 and TRBJ2-5, with D perhaps TRBD2 (5 bases). Germline lookup yields CDR1 SGHRS and CDR2 YFSETQ. Deletions cut 0 bases from V and 2 bases from J, with 14 bases between. CDR3 length: 16 amino acids. This chain's CDR3 is CASSLGGAEKQETQYF. CDR3 DNA (partial): TGCGCCAGCAGCTTGGGTGGAGCGGAGAAACAAGAGACC.

As regards this clone: The CDR3 goes on 3 residues after the read ends, and that part is filled in from the germline J gene. The chain uses TRBV6-2 or TRBV6-3 and TRBJ2-1, with 9 bases that match TRBD2. CDR1 is MNHEY and CDR2 is SVGEGT in the germline V gene. This CDR3 has 16 amino acids. V shed 6 bases and J 7 bases; nucleotides not matched to a gene: 13. The CDR3 DNA, read in part, is TGTGCCAGCAGCGCCCCAGGTAGCGGGAGTATAAATGAG. Protein sequence: CASSAPGSGSINE. The complete CDR3 sequence is CASSAPGSGSINEQFF.

About this clone itself: The CDR3 is cut off 3 residues early in the read; its end comes from the germline J gene. The gene calls are TRBV9 and TRBJ2-1; 9 bases align to TRBD1. V gave up 3 bases and J gave up 1 base; unmatched junction bases: 2. The CDR3 length is 15 residues. Per the germline V gene, CDR1 is SGDLS and CDR2 is YYNGEE. This CDR3 is CASSGGTGSYNEQFF. Partial CDR3 DNA: TGTGCCAGCAGCGGCGGGACAGGGTCCTACAATGAG.

Of note for this clone: The read gets to within 3 residues of the CDR3 end, and the germline J gene fills in the rest. The chain has TRBV6-2 or TRBV6-3 and TRBJ2-5; TRBD2 agrees at 12 bases. CDR1 and CDR2 (germline): MNHEY, SVGEGT. After removal of 0 bases from V and 6 bases from J, the junction contained 5 bases not matched to a gene. The CDR3 is 16 residues long. CDR3 protein: CASSYSTSGSRKTQYF. The CDR3 bases that were read are TGTGCCAGCAGTTACTCGACTAGCGGGAGCCGAAAGACC.

In the case of this clone: The read finishes 3 residues shy of the CDR3 end, and the germline J gene is used to complete it. This rearrangement joins TRBV11-2 to TRBJ1-6, with 7 bases matching TRBD1. Germline V gene lookup returns CDR1 SGHAT and CDR2 FQNNGV. V was clipped by 1 base and J by 7 bases; unmatched bases: 1. The CDR3 is 14 residues long. The CDR3: CASSLGQGNSPLHF. The CDR3 DNA, read in part, is TGTGCCAGCAGCTTAGGACAGGGAAATTCACCC.